These T cell receptor beta chains were read from a single sample in a study of blood T cell repertoires in COVID-19. The repertoire was sequenced with immunoSEQ multiplex PCR; TCRdb's copy has only in-frame clones and lacks some. This table has over 250,000 clones, around 86% appearing once. Material for sequencing was peripheral blood. The source is a middle-aged man with acute or convalescent COVID-19. Both conserved end residues are part of each CDR3. D genes are given only for firm matches. Rows give clone size only sometimes, using once, few, many, or a class for an expanded clone.

TRBJ2-6 | . | TRBV3-1/TRBV3-2 | TRBD1 | CASSQDLGQGEGGANVLTF | TGTGCCAGCAGCCAAGATTTGGGACAGGGGGAAGGAGGGGCCAACGTCCTGACTTTC
TRBJ1-2 | . | TRBV5-1 | . | CASSLGSWGAGYTF | TGCGCCAGCAGCTTGGGGTCATGGGGCGCTGGCTACACCTTC
TRBJ1-4 | . | TRBV2 | . | CASKIGVRGGSTNEKLFF | TGTGCCAGCAAAATAGGTGTGCGGGGCGGGTCTACTAATGAAAAACTGTTTTTT
TRBJ1-6 | few | TRBV10-3 | TRBD1 | CAISESNRGNSPLHF | TGTGCCATCAGTGAGTCTAACAGGGGTAATTCACCCCTCCACTTT
TRBJ1-1 | . | TRBV2 | . | CASKSSQGWGTEAFF | TGTGCCAGCAAATCTTCCCAGGGTTGGGGCACTGAAGCTTTCTTT
TRBJ2-5 | . | TRBV20-1 | . | CSASGPRETQYF | TGCAGTGCAAGTGGCCCCAGGGAGACCCAGTACTTC
TRBJ2-3 | . | TRBV11-2 | . | CASSFSSTGTDTQYF | TGTGCCAGCAGCTTTTCTAGTACGGGCACAGATACGCAGTATTTT
TRBJ2-5 | . | TRBV10-1 | TRBD2 | CASSTGTIQETQYF | TGCGCCAGCAGCACCGGGACTATACAAGAGACCCAGTACTTC
TRBJ2-5 | . | TRBV7-6 | . | CASSLRYERKNQETQYF | TGTGCCAGCAGCTTACGGTATGAGCGCAAAAATCAAGAGACCCAGTACTTC
TRBJ1-2 | . | TRBV3-1/TRBV3-2 | . | CASSLSWEGGANGYTF | TGTGCCAGCAGCCTCAGCTGGGAGGGAGGAGCTAATGGCTACACCTTC
TRBJ1-4 | . | TRBV7-8 | . | CASSLGYRLNEKLFF | TGTGCCAGCAGCTTAGGGTACAGGTTAAATGAAAAACTGTTTTTT
TRBJ1-6 | . | TRBV5-1 | TRBD1 | CASSQGQGNSPLHF | TGCGCCAGCAGCCAGGGACAGGGGAACTCACCCCTCCACTTT
TRBJ1-4 | . | TRBV6-2/TRBV6-3 | . | CASSGARTVATNEKLFF | TGTGCCAGCAGTGGGGCCAGGACCGTTGCAACTAATGAAAAACTGTTTTTT
TRBJ2-3 | . | TRBV19 | TRBD2 | CASSIDRLAGNTDTQYF | TGTGCCAGTAGTATAGATCGCCTAGCGGGGAACACAGATACGCAGTATTTT
TRBJ2-5 | . | TRBV5-1 | TRBD2 | CASSLMRGDQETQYF | TGCGCCAGCAGCTTGATGCGGGGGGATCAAGAGACCCAGTACTTC
TRBJ1-6 | . | TRBV30 | . | CAWDSLNSYNSPLHF | TGTGCCTGGGACAGCCTAAATTCCTATAATTCACCCCTCCACTTT
TRBJ2-2 | . | TRBV27 | TRBD2 | CASSSLAGGAGELFF | TGTGCCAGCAGTTCCCTAGCGGGGGGCGCCGGGGAGCTGTTTTTT
TRBJ1-2 | . | TRBV18 | TRBD1 | CASSPQTGTGDRGGYTF | TGTGCCAGCTCACCACAAACCGGGACAGGGGACAGAGGTGGCTACACCTTC
TRBJ2-3 | . | TRBV5-1 | . | CASSFTDPSTDTQYF | TGCGCCAGCAGCTTTACAGACCCTAGCACAGATACGCAGTATTTT
TRBJ2-2 | . | TRBV7-9 | TRBD1 | CASNQDRGNTGELFF | TGTGCCAGCAACCAGGACAGGGGTAACACCGGGGAGCTGTTTTTT
TRBJ2-6 | . | TRBV4-1 | TRBD1 | CASRLTGRTGANVLTF | TGCGCCAGCCGACTGACAGGGCGCACTGGGGCCAACGTCCTGACTTTC
TRBJ1-2 | . | TRBV24-1 | TRBD1 | CATSDDRDGYTF | TGTGCCACCAGTGACGACAGGGACGGCTACACCTTC
TRBJ1-5 | . | TRBV7-3 | TRBD1 | CASSLGQGAFNQPQHF | TGTGCCAGCAGCTTGGGCCAGGGGGCCTTCAATCAGCCCCAGCATTTT
TRBJ1-2 | once | TRBV20-1 | . | CSARTVSGYTF | TGCAGTGCTAGAACAGTAAGCGGCTACACCTTC
TRBJ1-4 | . | TRBV5-8 | . | CASSPLDWSTNEKLFF | TGTGCCAGCAGCCCACTCGATTGGTCAACTAATGAAAAACTGTTTTTT
TRBJ1-5 | . | TRBV19 | . | CASSTPGGGNQPQHF | TGTGCCAGTAGTACCCCGGGAGGAGGCAATCAGCCCCAGCATTTT
TRBJ2-3 | . | TRBV6-4 | . | CASSDSGWPTDTQYF | TGTGCCAGCAGTGACTCGGGCTGGCCCACAGATACGCAGTATTTT
TRBJ2-7 | . | TRBV27 | TRBD1 | CASAPGQGFYEQYF | TGTGCCAGCGCCCCGGGACAGGGTTTCTACGAGCAGTACTTC
TRBJ2-6 | . | TRBV10-3 | TRBD1 | CAISARGTGVSGANVLTF | TGTGCCATCAGTGCCCGGGGGACAGGGGTCTCTGGGGCCAACGTCCTGACTTTC
TRBJ2-5 | . | TRBV19 | TRBD1 | CASSLQGVIIGKETQYF | TGTGCCAGTAGCTTACAGGGGGTGATAATTGGAAAAGAGACCCAGTACTTC
TRBJ1-4 | . | TRBV9 | . | CASSVDGERVREKLFF | TGTGCCAGCAGCGTAGACGGGGAGAGGGTTAGGGAAAAACTGTTTTTT
TRBJ1-1 | . | TRBV2 | . | CASAMSGDEAFF | TGTGCCAGCGCCATGTCCGGAGATGAAGCTTTCTTT
TRBJ1-5 | . | TRBV10-3 | . | CAISESVGAWAQHF | TGTGCCATCAGTGAGTCCGTGGGGGCGTGGGCCCAGCATTTT
TRBJ2-1 | . | TRBV5-1 | . | CASRFSGSSYNEQFF | TGCGCCAGCAGATTTAGCGGTAGCTCCTACAATGAGCAGTTCTTC
TRBJ1-1 | once | TRBV19 | . | CASSWEGLEAFF | TGTGCCAGTAGTTGGGAGGGGTTGGAAGCTTTCTTT
TRBJ2-2 | . | TRBV25-1 | . | CASDQEGALFF | TGTGCCAGCGACCAGGAGGGGGCCTTGTTTTTT
TRBJ2-7 | many | TRBV7-8 | TRBD2 | CASSRLTSGGPRSYEQYF | TGTGCCAGCAGCCGACTGACTAGCGGGGGGCCCCGCTCCTACGAGCAGTACTTC
TRBJ1-2 | . | TRBV7-8 | . | CASSQGRGAIYGYTF | TGTGCCAGCAGCCAGGGGAGGGGCGCGATCTATGGCTACACCTTC
TRBJ2-1 | . | TRBV6-5 | . | CASSWPEGGSYNEQFF | TGTGCCAGCAGTTGGCCTGAGGGAGGTTCCTACAATGAGCAGTTCTTC
TRBJ2-3 | . | TRBV24-1 | . | CATSDPGTSTDTQYF | TGTGCCACCAGTGATCCCGGGACAAGCACAGATACGCAGTATTTT
TRBJ2-1 | . | TRBV7-9 | TRBD2 | CASSLEGLAGVYNEQFF | TGTGCCAGCAGCTTAGAGGGACTAGCGGGGGTCTACAATGAGCAGTTCTTC
TRBJ2-5 | . | TRBV6-5 | . | CASNERPRETQYF | TGTGCCAGCAACGAACGCCCGAGGGAGACCCAGTACTTC
TRBJ1-2 | . | TRBV6-5 | TRBD1 | CASSYIDRAYGYTF | TGTGCCAGCAGTTACATTGACAGGGCCTATGGCTACACCTTC
TRBJ1-2 | . | TRBV19 | TRBD1 | CATCRDRGAYGYTF | TGTGCCACATGCCGGGACAGGGGTGCCTATGGCTACACCTTC
TRBJ1-1 | . | TRBV6-5 | . | CASRTMNTEAFF | TGTGCCAGCAGGACTATGAACACTGAAGCTTTCTTT
TRBJ2-7 | . | TRBV5-5 | . | CASSLGSLTSYEQYF | TGTGCCAGCAGCTTGGGGAGTCTGACCTCCTACGAGCAGTACTTC
TRBJ2-1 | . | TRBV6-5 | . | CASRGWEAGNEQFF | TGTGCCAGCAGAGGGTGGGAAGCGGGCAATGAGCAGTTCTTC
TRBJ1-5 | . | TRBV19 | TRBD1 | CASSPGTVNQPQHF | TGTGCCAGTAGTCCCGGGACAGTTAATCAGCCCCAGCATTTT
TRBJ1-1 | . | TRBV18 | TRBD1 | CASSQGQGFGEAFF | TGTGCCAGCTCTCAGGGACAGGGGTTCGGTGAAGCTTTCTTT
TRBJ2-1 | . | TRBV5-4 | TRBD2 | CASSLALAGGSSYNEQFF | TGTGCCAGCAGCTTGGCACTAGCGGGGGGGAGCTCCTACAATGAGCAGTTCTTC
TRBJ2-7 | . | TRBV29-1 | TRBD1 | CSVTVGQYEQYF | TGCAGCGTCACCGTGGGACAGTACGAGCAGTACTTC
TRBJ1-1 | . | TRBV10-3 | . | CAISGQQNTEAFF | TGTGCCATCAGCGGACAGCAGAACACTGAAGCTTTCTTT
TRBJ2-5 | once | TRBV10-3 | TRBD2 | CATQPSGGLETQYF | TGTGCCACCCAACCTAGCGGGGGGTTAGAGACCCAGTACTTC
TRBJ1-2 | few | TRBV7-2 | TRBD1 | CASSVDRGGSYTF | TGTGCCAGCAGCGTGGACAGGGGAGGGAGCTACACCTTC
TRBJ1-6 | . | TRBV19 | TRBD1 | CASSPFSQGAYNSPLHF | TGTGCCAGTAGTCCCTTCTCCCAGGGGGCCTATAATTCACCCCTCCACTTT